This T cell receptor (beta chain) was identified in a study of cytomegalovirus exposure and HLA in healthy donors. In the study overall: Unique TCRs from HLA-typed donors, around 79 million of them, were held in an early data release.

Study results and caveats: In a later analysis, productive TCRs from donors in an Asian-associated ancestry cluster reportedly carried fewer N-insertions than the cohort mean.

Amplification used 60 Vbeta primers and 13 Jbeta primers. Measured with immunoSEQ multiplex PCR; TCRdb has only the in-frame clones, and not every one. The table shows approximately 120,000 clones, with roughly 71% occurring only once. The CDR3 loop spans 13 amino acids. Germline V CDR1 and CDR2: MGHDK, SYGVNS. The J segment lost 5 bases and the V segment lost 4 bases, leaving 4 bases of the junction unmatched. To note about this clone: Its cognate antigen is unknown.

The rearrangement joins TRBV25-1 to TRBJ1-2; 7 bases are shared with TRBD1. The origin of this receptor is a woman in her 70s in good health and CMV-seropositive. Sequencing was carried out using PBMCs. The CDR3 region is CASSAAGGYGYTF. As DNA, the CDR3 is TGTGCCAGCAGTGCGGCAGGGGGTTATGGCTACACCTTC.